This T cell receptor beta chain is drawn from a study of blood T cell repertoires in COVID-19. Study as a whole: Material from acute and convalescent COVID-19 was sourced from the United States, Italy and Spain.

Profiled with immunoSEQ multiplex PCR; TCRdb holds only in-frame clones, not every one. The table includes 150,000 to 200,000 clones, approximately 90% detected once. A Seattle source enrolled patients during active infection and followed them longitudinally. This sequence was found in a woman aged 65 to 85 with COVID-19, enrolled during active disease. The specimen sequenced was peripheral blood.

This CDR3 reads CASSQVTNLQETQYF. The CDR3, as DNA: TGTGCCAGCAGCCAAGTTACTAACCTACAAGAGACCCAGTACTTC. The chain links TRBV14 to TRBJ2-5; D unclear. This CDR3 has 15 amino acids. Germline lookup yields CDR1 SGHDN and CDR2 FVKESK. V was shortened by 1 base and J by 2 bases, with 11 bases between the two germline ends.